The clone carrying this T cell receptor beta chain was recorded once. Its antigen remains unknown. The germline V gene encodes CDR1 MDHEN and CDR2 SYDVKM. Trimming at V came to 0 bases and at J to 0 bases, leaving 2 bases not matched to a gene. This CDR3 comprises 16 residues. These data come from a study of T-cell reconstitution after alpha-beta-depleted transplantation in children. Notes on the study in general: Where some patients showed high TCRbeta diversity at day 60, it came from recipient T cells and thymic progenitors that had survived. Several hundred expanded graft clones reportedly were the source of alpha-beta T cells about two months after transplant. T-cell counts and diversity at one year post-transplant came mainly from newly produced T cells.

Preparation of the TCRbeta library involved a method that used unique molecular identifiers. TCRdb processed the PCR reads anew with MiXCR; each CDR3 protein has one entry. The table shows about a million distinct CDR3 sequences, with roughly 29% occurring only once. The sequence derives from a boy younger than two who had a stem cell transplant for SCID, so the T cells may come from the graft donor. This chain uses TRBV28 with TRBJ2-3; 8 bases align to TRBD2. This material consisted of PBMCs, mostly from graft donor cells, taken 360 days after TCRalphabeta/CD19-depleted stem cell transplant. The CDR3 sequence: CASSLWASGSTDTQYF. The CDR3 coding sequence is TGTGCCAGCAGTTTATGGGCTAGCGGGAGCACAGATACGCAGTATTTT.